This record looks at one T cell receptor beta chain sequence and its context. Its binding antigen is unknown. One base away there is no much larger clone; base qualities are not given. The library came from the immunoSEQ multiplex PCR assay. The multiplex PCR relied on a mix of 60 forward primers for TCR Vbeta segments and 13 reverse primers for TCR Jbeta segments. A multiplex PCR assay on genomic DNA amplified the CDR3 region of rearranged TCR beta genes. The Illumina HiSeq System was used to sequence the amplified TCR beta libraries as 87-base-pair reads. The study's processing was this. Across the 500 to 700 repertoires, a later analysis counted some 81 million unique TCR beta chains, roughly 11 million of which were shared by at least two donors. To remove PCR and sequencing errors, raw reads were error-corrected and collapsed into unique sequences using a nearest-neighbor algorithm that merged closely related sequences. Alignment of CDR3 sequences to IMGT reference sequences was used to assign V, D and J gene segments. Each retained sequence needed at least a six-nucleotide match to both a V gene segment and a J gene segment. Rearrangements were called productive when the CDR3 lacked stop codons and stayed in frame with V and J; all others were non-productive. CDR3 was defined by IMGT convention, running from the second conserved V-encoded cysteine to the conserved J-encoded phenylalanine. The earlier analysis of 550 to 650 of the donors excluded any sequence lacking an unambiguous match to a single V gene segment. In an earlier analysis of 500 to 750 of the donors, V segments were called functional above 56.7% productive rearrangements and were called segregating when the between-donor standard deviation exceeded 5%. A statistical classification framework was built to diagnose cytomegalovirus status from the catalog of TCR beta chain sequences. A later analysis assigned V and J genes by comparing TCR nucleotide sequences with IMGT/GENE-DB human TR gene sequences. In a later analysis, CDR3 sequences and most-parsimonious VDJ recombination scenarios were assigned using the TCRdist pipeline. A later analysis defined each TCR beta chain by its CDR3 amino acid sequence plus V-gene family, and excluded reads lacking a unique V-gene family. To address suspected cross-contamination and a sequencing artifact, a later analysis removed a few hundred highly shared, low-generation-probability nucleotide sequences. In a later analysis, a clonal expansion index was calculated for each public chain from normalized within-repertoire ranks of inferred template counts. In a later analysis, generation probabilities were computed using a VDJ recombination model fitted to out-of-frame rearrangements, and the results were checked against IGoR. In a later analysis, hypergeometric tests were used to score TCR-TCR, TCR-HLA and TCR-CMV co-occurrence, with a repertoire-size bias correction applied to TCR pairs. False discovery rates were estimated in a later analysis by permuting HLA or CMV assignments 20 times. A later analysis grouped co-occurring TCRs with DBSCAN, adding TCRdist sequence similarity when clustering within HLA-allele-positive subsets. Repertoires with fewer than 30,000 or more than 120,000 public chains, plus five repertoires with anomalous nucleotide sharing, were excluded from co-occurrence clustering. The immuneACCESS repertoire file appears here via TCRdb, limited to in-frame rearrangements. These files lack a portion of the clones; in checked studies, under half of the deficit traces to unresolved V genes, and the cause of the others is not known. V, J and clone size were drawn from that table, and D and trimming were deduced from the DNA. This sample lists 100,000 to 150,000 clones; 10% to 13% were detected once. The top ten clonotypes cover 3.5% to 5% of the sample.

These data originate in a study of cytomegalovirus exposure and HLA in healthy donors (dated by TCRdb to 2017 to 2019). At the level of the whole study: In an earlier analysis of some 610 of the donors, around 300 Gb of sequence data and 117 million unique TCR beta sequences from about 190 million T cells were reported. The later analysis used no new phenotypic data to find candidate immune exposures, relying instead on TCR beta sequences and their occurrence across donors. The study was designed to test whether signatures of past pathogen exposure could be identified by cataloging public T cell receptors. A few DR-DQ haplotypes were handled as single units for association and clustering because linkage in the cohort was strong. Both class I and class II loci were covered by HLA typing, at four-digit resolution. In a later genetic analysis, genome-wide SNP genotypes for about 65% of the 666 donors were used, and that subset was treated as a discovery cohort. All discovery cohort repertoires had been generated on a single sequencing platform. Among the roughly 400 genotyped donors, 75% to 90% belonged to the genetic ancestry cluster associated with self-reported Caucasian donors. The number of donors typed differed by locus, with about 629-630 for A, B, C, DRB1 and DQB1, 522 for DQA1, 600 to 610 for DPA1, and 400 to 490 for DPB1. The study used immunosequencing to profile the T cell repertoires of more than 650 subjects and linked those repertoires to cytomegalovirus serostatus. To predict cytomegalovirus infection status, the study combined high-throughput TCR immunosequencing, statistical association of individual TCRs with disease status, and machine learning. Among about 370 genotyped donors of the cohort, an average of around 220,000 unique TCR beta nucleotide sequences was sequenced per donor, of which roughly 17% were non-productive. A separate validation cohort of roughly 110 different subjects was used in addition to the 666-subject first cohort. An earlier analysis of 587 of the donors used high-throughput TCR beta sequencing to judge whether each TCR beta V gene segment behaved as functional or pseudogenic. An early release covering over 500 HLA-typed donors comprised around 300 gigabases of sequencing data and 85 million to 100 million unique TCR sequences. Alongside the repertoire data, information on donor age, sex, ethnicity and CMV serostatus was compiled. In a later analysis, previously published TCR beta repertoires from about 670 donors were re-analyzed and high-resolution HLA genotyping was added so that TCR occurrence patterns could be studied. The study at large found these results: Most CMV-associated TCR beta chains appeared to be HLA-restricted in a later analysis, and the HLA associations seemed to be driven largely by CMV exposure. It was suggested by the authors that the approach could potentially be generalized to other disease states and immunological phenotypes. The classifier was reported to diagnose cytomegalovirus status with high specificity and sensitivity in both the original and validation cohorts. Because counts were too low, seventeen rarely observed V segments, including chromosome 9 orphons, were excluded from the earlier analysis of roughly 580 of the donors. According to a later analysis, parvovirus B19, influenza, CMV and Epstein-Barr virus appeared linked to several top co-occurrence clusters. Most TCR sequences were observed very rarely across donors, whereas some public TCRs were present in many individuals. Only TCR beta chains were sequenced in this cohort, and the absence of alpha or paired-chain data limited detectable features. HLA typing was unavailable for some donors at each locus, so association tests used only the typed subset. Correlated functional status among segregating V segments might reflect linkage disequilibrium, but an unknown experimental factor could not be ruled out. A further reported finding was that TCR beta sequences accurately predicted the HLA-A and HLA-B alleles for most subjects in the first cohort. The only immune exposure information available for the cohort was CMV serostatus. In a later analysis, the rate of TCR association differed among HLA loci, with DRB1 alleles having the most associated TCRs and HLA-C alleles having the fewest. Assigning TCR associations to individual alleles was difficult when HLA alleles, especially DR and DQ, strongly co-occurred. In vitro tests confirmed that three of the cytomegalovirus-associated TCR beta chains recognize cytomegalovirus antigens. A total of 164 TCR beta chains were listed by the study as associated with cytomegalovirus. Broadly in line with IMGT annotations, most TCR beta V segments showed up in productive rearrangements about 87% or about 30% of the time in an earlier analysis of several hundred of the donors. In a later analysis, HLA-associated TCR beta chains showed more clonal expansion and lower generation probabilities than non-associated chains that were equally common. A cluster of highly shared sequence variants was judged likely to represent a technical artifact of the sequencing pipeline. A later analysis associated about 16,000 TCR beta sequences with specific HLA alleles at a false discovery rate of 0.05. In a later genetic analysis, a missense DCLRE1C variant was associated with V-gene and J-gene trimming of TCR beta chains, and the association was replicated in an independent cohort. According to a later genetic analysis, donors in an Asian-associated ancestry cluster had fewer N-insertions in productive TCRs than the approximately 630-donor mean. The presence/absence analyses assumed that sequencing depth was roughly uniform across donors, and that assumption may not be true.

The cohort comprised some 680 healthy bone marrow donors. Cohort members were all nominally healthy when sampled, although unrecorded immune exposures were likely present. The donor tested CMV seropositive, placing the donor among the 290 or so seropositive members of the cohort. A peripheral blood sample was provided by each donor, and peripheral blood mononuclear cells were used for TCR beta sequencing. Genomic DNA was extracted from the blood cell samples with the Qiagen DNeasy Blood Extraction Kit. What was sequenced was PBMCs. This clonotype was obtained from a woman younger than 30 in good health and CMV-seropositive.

The nucleotides are TGTGCCAGCTCACCCGGGAATCAGGAGGAGCTGTTTTTT. It is translated as CASSPGNQEELFF. The V and J segments used are TRBV18 and TRBJ2-2; tentative D gene TRBD2, with 5 bases matching. Sequences KGHSH (CDR1) and LQKENI (CDR2) are obtained from the germline V gene. The junction shows trimming of 3 bases on V and 10 bases on J, plus 12 bases between the germline ends. From the cysteine up to the phenylalanine, the CDR3 has a length of 13 residues. Just CDR3 DNA is preserved here, 39 bases in frame from base 1.